The clone carrying this TCR beta chain was seen only a few times. In the study's own analysis: Cell counts per sample came from amplifying reference gene primers. TCRdb keeps only in-frame clones here, not all; method: immunoSEQ multiplex PCR. The D gene and trimming were derived from the DNA, and the V and J assignments and clone size from that table. The sample records some 99,000 clones, about 84% being singletons. The sample comes from a study of blood T cell repertoires in COVID-19. On the study more broadly: PBMCs, B-cell-depleted T cells, or T cells were the source of the cDNA or gDNA that made up the material.

The CDR3 is 13 residues long. With 3 bases clipped from V and 4 bases from J, the junction kept 1 base outside the gene matches. V usage is TRBV5-3 and J usage is TRBJ1-2; 9 bases are shared with TRBD1. TRBV5-3 is identified as an open reading frame with a role that is uncertain. The receptor was derived from a woman older than 75 with acute or convalescent COVID-19. The sequenced sample was peripheral blood. CDR3 region: CARSYRGPYGYTF. The DNA of the CDR3 is TGTGCCAGAAGCTACAGGGGGCCCTATGGCTACACCTTC.